This T cell receptor beta chain appears in the sequencing data of a study of T-cell memory formation after mild COVID-19. This clonotype was seen more than once but under ten times. Its specificity is unknown. The CDR3 is 17 residues long. From germline, CDR1 is SGHAT and CDR2 FQNNGV. Trimming took 5 bases from V and 5 from J, leaving 24 bases between them. TCRdb independently ran MiXCR on the 5' RACE reads; one entry per CDR3 protein. Of a few hundred thousand distinct CDR3 sequences in the sample, less than 25% are singletons; the top ten hold under 8.5%. Findings and caveats of the study: Nothing showed for sure that second-wave clones peaking on day 37 were SARS-CoV-2 specific. For contracting clones, CD4+ ones sat mainly in CM and EM, CD8+ in EMRA.

The material sequenced was PBMCs or a T cell subset sorted from them (not recorded which). The chain joins TRBV11-2 to TRBJ1-1; tentative D call: TRBD1 (6 bases). The receptor was derived from an adult woman who had mild COVID-19 (a few samples of this study predate the infection). Cell type and time point are not known. The CDR3, as DNA: TGTGCCAGCAGCCAGAGGACAATAGGCAGGGGTAGGACTGAAGCTTTCTTT. As protein: CASSQRTIGRGRTEAFF.